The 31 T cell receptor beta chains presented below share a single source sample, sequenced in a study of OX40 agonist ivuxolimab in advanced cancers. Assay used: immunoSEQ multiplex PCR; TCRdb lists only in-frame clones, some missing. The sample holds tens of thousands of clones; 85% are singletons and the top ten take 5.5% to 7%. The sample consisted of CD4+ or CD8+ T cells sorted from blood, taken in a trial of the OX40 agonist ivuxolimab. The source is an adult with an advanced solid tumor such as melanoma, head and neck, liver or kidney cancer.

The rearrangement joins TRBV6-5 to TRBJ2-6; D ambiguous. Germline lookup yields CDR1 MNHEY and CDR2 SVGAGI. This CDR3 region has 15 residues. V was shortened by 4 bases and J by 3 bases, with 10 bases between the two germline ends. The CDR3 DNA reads TGTGCCAGCAGTTTAGCCGCTGATGGGGCCAACGTCCTGACTTTC. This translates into CASSLAADGANVLTF.

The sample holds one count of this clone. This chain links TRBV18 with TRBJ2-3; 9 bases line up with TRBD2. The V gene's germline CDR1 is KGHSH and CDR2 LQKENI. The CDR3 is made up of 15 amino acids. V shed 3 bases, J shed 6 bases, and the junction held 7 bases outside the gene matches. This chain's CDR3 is CASSPPRGGDDTQYF. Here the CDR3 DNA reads TGTGCCAGCTCACCGCCGCGGGGGGGCGACGATACGCAGTATTTT.

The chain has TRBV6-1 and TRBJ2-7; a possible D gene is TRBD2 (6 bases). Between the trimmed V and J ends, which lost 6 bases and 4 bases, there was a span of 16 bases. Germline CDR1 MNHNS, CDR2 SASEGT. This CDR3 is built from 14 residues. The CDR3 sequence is CASSHRDFMYEQYV. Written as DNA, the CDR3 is TGTGCCAGCAGCCACCGGGACTTCATGTACGAGCAGTACGTC.

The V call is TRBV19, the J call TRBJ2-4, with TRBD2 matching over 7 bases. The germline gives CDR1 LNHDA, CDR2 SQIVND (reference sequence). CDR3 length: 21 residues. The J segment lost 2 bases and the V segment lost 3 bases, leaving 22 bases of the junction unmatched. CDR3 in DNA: TGTGCCAGTAGTATTCTTTCTGTCCGAGTTGGCGGCGGGAGTTCCAAAAACATTCAGTACTTC. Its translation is CASSILSVRVGGGSSKNIQYF. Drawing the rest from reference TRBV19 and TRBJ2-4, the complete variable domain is DGGITQSPKYLFRKEGQNVTLSCEQNLNHDAMYWYRQDPGQGLRLIYYSQIVNDFQKGDIAEGYSVSREKKESFPLTVTSAQKNPTAFYLCASSILSVRVGGGSSKNIQYFGAGTRLSVL.

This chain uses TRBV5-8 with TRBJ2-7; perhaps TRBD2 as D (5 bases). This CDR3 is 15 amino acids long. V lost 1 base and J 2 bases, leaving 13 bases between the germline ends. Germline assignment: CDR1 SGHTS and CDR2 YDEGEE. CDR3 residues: CASSLTSDGAYEQYF. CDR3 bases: TGTGCCAGCAGCTTGACCTCGGACGGGGCCTACGAGCAGTACTTC. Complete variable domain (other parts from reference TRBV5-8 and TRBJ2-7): EAGVTQSPTHLIKTRGQQATLRCSPISGHTSVYWYQQALGLGLQFLLWYDEGEERNRGNFPPRFSGRQFPNYSSELNVNALELEDSALYLCASSLTSDGAYEQYFGPGTRLTVT.

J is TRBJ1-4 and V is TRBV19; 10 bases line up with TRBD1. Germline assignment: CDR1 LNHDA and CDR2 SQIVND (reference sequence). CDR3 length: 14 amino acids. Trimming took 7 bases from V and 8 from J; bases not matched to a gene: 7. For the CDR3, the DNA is TGTGCCAGTACCGCGGGACAGGGGCGCGAAAAACTGTTTTTT. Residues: CASTAGQGREKLFF.

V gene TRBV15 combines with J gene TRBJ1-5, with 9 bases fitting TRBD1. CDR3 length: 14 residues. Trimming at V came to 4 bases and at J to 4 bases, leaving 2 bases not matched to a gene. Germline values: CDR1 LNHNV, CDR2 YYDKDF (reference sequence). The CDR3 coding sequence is TGTGCCACCAGCATCGGGACAGGGAATCAGCCCCAGCATTTT. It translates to CATSIGTGNQPQHF.

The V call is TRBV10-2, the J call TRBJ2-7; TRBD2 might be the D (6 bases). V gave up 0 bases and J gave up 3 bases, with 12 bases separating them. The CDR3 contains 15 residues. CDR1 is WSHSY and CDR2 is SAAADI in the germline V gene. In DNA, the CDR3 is TGCGCCAGCAGTGAGTCGAGAGCGGGCGGCTACGAGCAGTACGTC. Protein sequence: CASSESRAGGYEQYV.

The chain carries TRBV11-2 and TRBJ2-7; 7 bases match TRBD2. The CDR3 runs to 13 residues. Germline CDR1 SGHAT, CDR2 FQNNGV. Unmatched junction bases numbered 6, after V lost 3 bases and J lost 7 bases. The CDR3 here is CASSFTPGREQYF. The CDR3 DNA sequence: TGTGCCAGCAGCTTTACCCCCGGGAGGGAGCAGTACTTC.

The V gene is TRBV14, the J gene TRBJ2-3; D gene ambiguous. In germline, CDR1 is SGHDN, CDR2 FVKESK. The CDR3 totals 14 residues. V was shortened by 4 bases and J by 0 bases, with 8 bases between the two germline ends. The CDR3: CASSRFVSTDTQYF. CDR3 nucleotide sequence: TGTGCCAGCAGCCGGTTCGTGAGCACAGATACGCAGTATTTT.

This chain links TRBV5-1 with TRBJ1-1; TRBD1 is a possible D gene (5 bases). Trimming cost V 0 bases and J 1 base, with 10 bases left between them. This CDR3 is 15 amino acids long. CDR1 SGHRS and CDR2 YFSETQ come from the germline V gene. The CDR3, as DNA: TGCGCCAGCAGCTTGGTGGGGGGAGAGAACACTGAAGCTTTCTTT. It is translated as CASSLVGGENTEAFF.

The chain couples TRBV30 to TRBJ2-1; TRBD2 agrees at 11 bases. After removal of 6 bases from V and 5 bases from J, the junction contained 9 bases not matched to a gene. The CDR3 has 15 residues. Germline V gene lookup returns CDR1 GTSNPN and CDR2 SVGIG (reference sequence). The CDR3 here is CACLQDSGRDNEQFF. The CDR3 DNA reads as TGTGCCTGCCTACAAGATAGCGGGAGGGACAATGAGCAGTTCTTC. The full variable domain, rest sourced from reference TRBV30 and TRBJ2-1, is SQTIHQWPATLVQPVGSPLSLECTVEGTSNPNLYWYRQAAGRGLQLLFYSVGIGQISSEVPQNLSASRPQDRQFILSSKKLLLSDSGFYLCACLQDSGRDNEQFFGPGTRLTVL.

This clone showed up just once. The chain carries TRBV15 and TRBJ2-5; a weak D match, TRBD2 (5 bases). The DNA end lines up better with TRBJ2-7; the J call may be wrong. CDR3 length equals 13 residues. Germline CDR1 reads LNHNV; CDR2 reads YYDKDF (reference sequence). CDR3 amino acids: CATRTIGVYEQYF. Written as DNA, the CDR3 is TGTGCCACCAGAACAATCGGGGTCTACGAGCAGTACTTC.

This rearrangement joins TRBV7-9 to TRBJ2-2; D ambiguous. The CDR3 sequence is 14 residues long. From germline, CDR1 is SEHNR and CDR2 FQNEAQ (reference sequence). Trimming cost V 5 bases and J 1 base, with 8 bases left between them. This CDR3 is CASSHSGNTGELFF. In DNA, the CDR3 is TGTGCCAGCAGCCATAGTGGGAACACCGGGGAGCTGTTTTTT.

CDR3 loop: CASSEGDQPQHF. CDR3 DNA sequence: TGTGCCAGTAGTGAGGGGGATCAGCCCCAGCATTTT. V is TRBV19 and J is TRBJ1-5, with D tentatively TRBD1 (6 bases). V was trimmed by 5 bases and J by 5 bases, leaving 7 bases between them. This CDR3 has 12 amino acids. Germline CDR1 is LNHDA and CDR2 is SQIVND (reference sequence).

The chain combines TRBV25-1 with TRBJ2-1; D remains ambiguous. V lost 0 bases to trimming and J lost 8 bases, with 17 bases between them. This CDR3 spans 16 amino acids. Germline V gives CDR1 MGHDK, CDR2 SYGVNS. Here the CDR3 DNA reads TGTGCCAGCAGTGAATATAAGGCTCTCTCCTCGGATGAGCAGTTCTTC. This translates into CASSEYKALSSDEQFF.

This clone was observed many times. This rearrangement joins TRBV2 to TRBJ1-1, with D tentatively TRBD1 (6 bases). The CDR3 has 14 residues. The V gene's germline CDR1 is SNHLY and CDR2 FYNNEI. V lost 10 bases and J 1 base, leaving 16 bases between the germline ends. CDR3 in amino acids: CATGGARSNTEAFF. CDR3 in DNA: TGTGCCACCGGGGGGGCCCGATCGAACACTGAAGCTTTCTTT.

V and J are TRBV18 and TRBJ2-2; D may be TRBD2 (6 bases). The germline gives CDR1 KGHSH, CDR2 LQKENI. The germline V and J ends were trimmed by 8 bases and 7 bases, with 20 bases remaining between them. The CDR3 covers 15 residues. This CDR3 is CASPTSPGRGGELFF. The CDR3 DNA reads TGTGCCAGCCCCACTAGCCCGGGGCGAGGCGGGGAGCTGTTTTTT. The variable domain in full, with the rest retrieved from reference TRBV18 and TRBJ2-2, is NAGVMQNPRHLVRRRGQEARLRCSPMKGHSHVYWYRQLPEEGLKFMVYLQKENIIDESGMPKERFSAEFPKEGPSILRIQQVVRGDSAAYFCASPTSPGRGGELFFGEGSRLTVL.

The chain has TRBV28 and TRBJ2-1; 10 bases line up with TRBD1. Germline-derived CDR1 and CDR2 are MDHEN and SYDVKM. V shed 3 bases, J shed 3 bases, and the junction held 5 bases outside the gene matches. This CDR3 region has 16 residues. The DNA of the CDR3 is TGTGCCAGCAGTTTTACCCGGGACAGGGGCTACAATGAGCAGTTCTTC. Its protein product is CASSFTRDRGYNEQFF.

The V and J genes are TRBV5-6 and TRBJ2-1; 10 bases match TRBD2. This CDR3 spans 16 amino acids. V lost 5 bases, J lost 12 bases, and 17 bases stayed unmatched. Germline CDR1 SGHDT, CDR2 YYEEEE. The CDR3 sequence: CASSSGWAAGGRGQFF. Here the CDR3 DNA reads TGTGCCAGCAGTTCTGGTTGGGCAGCGGGGGGGCGAGGGCAGTTCTTC.

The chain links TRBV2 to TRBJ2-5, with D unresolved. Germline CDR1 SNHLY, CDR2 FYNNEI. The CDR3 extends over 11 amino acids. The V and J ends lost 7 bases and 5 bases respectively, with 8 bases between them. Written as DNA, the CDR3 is TGTGCCAGCACCCTTGGGGAGACCCAGTACTTC. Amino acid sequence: CASTLGETQYF. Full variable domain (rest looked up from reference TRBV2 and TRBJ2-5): EPEVTQTPSHQVTQMGQEVILRCVPISNHLYFYWYRQILGQKVEFLVSFYNNEISEKSEIFDDQFSVERPDGSNFTLKIRSTKLEDSAMYFCASTLGETQYFGPGTRLLVL.

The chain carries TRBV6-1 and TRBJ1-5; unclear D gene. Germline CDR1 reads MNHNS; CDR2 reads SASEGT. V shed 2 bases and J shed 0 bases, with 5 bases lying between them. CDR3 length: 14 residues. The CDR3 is CASSEIFSNQPQHF. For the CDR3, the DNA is TGTGCCAGCAGTGAAATATTTAGCAATCAGCCCCAGCATTTT.

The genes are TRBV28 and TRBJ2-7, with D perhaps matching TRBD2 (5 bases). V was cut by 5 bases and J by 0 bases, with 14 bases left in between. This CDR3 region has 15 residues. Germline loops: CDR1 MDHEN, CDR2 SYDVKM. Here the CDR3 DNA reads TGTGCCAGCAGTCTCGTGGGAGACGGCTCCTACGAGCAGTACTTC. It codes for CASSLVGDGSYEQYF.

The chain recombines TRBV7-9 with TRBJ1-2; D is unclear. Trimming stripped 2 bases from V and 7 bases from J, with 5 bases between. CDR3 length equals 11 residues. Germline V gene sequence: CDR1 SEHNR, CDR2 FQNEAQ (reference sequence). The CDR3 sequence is CASSLKGGYTF. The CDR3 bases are TGTGCCAGCAGCTTAAAAGGTGGCTACACCTTC.

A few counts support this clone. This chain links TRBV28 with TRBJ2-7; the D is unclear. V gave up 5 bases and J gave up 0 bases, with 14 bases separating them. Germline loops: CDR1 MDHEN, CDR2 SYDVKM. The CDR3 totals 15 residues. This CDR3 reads CASSPETSISYEQYF. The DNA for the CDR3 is TGTGCCAGCAGTCCAGAGACTTCGATCTCCTACGAGCAGTACTTC.

CDR3 DNA: TGTGCCAGCGTACCCTCAGGGGGCGCAGATACGCAGTATTTT. This gives the protein CASVPSGGADTQYF. The gene calls are TRBV27 and TRBJ2-3; 8 bases align to TRBD1. V lost 8 bases and J lost 4; bases outside the gene matches: 8. This CDR3 comprises 14 residues. CDR1 MNHEY and CDR2 SMNVEV come from the germline V gene (reference sequence).

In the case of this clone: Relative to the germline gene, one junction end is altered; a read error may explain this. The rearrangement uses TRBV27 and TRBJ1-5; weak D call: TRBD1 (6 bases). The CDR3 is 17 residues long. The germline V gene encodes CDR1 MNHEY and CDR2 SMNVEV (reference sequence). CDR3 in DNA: TGTGTCAGCAGTTTAAATGGGGGCGTCAGCCTCGGTCAGCCCCAGCATTTT. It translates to CVSSLNGGVSLGQPQHF.

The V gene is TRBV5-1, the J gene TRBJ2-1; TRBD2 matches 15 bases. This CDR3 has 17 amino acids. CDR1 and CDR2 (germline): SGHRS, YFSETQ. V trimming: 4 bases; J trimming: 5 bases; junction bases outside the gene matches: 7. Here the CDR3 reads CASSPRTSGRAHNEQFF. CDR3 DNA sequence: TGCGCCAGCAGCCCGAGGACTAGCGGGAGGGCCCACAATGAGCAGTTCTTC.

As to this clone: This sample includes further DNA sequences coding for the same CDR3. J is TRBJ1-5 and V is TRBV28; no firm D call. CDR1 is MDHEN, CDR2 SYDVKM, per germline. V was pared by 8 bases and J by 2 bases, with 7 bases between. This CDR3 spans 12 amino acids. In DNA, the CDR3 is TGTGCCAGCTCTTGGGGCAATCAGCCCCAGCATTTT. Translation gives CASSWGNQPQHF. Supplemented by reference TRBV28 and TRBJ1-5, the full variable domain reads DVKVTQSSRYLVKRTGEKVFLECVQDMDHENMFWYRQDPGLGLRLIYFSYDVKMKEKGDIPEGYSVSREKKERFSLILESASTNQTSMYLCASSWGNQPQHFGDGTRLSIL.

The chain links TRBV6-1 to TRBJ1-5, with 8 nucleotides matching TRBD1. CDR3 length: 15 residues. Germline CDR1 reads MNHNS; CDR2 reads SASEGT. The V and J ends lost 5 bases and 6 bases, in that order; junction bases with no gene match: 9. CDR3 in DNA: TGTGCCAGCAGTTCCCGCCCAGGGGGCCCTCAGCCCCAGCATTTT. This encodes CASSSRPGGPQPQHF.

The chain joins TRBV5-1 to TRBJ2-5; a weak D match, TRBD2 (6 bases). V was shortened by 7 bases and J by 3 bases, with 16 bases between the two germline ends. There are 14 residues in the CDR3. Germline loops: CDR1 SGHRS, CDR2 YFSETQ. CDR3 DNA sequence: TGCGCCAGCCAGCGGAGCGGGCTGAAAGAGACCCAGTACTTC. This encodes CASQRSGLKETQYF.